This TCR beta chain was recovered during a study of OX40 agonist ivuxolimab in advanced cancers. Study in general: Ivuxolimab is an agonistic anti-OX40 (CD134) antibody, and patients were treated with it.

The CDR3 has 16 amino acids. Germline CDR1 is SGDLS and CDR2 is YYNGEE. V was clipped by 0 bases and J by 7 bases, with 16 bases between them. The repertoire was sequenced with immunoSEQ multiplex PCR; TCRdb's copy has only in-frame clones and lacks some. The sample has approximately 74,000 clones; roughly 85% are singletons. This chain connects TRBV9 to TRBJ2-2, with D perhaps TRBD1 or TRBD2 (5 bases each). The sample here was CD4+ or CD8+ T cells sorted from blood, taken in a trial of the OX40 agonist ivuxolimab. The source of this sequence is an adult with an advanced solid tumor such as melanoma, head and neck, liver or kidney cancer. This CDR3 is CASSVEEGRWGGELFF. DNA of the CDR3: TGTGCCAGCAGCGTAGAAGAGGGGCGATGGGGCGGGGAGCTGTTTTTT.